This entry describes one T cell receptor beta chain. This specimen comes from a study of shared T cell receptors in the human thymus. Germline CDR1 is MNHNS and CDR2 is SASEGT. The CDR3 totals 15 residues. Trimming took 6 bases from V and 0 from J, leaving 12 bases between them. Assay: immunoSEQ multiplex PCR; the TCRdb copy retains only in-frame clones and omits some. The sample yields approximately 400,000 clones, approximately 95% seen once. This sequence joins TRBV6-1 and TRBJ2-1; the D is unclear. This TCR was recovered from a human donor. Sequencing input: thymocytes. The CDR3 nucleotides read TGTGCCAGCAGCGCCCCGGCCCGCTCCTACAATGAGCAGTTCTTC. Protein product: CASSAPARSYNEQFF.